The next 5 T cell receptor beta chains were all read from a single sample in a study of blood T cell repertoires in COVID-19. Method: immunoSEQ multiplex PCR; TCRdb's copy keeps in-frame clones and lacks some. The profile shows hundreds of thousands of clones, 80% to 90% of them singletons. The sequencing input was peripheral blood. All receptors come from a woman over 75 with active or convalescent COVID-19.

This chain connects TRBV7-9 to TRBJ1-1; 10 nucleotides agree with TRBD1. The CDR3 has 15 residues. Trimming took 5 bases from V and 3 from J; bases not matched to a gene: 6. Germline V gene data show CDR1 as SEHNR and CDR2 as FQNEAQ (reference sequence). The CDR3 loop reads CASSRDRGRDTEAFF. The CDR3 region has the DNA TGTGCCAGCAGCCGAGACAGGGGGCGCGACACTGAAGCTTTCTTT.

This chain uses TRBV9 with TRBJ2-2; D is possibly TRBD2 (7 bases). The germline CDR1 and CDR2 sequences are SGDLS and YYNGEE. The V and J ends lost 1 base and 5 bases respectively, with 12 bases between them. CDR3 length: 15 residues. The CDR3 DNA follows: TGTGCCAGCAGCGTAACCGGGGGGCTAACCGGGGAGCTGTTTTTT. Translation: CASSVTGGLTGELFF.

J is TRBJ1-3 and V is TRBV30, with a tentative D call TRBD1 (5 bases). Germline V lookup: CDR1 GTSNPN, CDR2 SVGIG (reference sequence). The CDR3 loop spans 15 amino acids. Trimming left V 0 bases short and J 2 bases short, with 11 bases between. The CDR3: CAWSVRGGTGNTIYF. The CDR3 nucleotides read TGTGCCTGGAGTGTACGGGGGGGAACTGGAAACACCATATATTTT.

This sequence joins TRBV28 and TRBJ2-2; D might be TRBD2 (6 bases). CDR3 size: 15 residues. The V gene's germline CDR1 is MDHEN and CDR2 SYDVKM. V lost 6 bases and J 0 bases, leaving 11 bases between the germline ends. The CDR3 protein is CASRIGGTNTGELFF. The CDR3 DNA sequence: TGTGCCAGCAGGATAGGCGGGACGAACACCGGGGAGCTGTTTTTT.

The chain joins TRBV6-2 or TRBV6-3 to TRBJ2-2; tentatively, D is TRBD2 (5 bases). V was trimmed by 2 bases and J by 6 bases, leaving 7 bases between them. CDR3 size: 13 residues. CDR1 and CDR2 from the germline V gene are MNHEY and SVGEGT. This CDR3 reads CASSYRGAGELFF. The DNA for the CDR3 is TGTGCCAGCAGTTACCGGGGTGCCGGGGAGCTGTTTTTT.